This entry features one T cell receptor beta chain sequence. This sample was included in a study of chemoradiotherapy in HPV16-positive cancers. The germline CDR1 and CDR2 sequences are SGHRS and YFSETQ. The CDR3 consists of 15 residues. Trimming removed 3 bases from V and 5 bases from J, with 17 bases in between. Profiling relied on immunoSEQ multiplex PCR, and the TCRdb table lists in-frame clones only, not all of them. This repertoire shows about 1,600 clones, roughly three quarters found once; its top ten account for 7.5%. Sequences were derived from tumor tissue, sampled from a patient who underwent chemoradiotherapy. This sequence was found in a human donor with HPV-associated anogenital cancer. The rearrangement links TRBV5-1 to TRBJ2-5; D is uncertain. The CDR3 nucleotides are TGCGCCAGCAGCTCCAGAGGTAGCAGTGGTGAGACCCAGTACTTC. Protein: CASSSRGSSGETQYF.